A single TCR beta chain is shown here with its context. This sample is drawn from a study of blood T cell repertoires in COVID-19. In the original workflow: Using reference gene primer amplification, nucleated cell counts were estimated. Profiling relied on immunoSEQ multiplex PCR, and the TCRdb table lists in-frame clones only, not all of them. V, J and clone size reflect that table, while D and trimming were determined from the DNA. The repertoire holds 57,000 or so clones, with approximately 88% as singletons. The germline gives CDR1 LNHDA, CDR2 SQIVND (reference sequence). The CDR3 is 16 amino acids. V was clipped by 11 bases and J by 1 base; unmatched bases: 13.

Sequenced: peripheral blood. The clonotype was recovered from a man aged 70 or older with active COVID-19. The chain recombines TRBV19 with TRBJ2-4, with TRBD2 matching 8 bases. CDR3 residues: CAANSPGGRAKNIQYF. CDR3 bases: TGTGCCGCCAATAGCCCGGGCGGGAGGGCCAAAAACATTCAGTACTTC. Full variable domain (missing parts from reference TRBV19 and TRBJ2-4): DGGITQSPKYLFRKEGQNVTLSCEQNLNHDAMYWYRQDPGQGLRLIYYSQIVNDFQKGDIAEGYSVSREKKESFPLTVTSAQKNPTAFYLCAANSPGGRAKNIQYFGAGTRLSVL.